A selection of T cell receptor beta chains follows, all from one sample in a study of siplizumab effects on memory and regulatory T cells. Libraries were prepared by immunoSEQ multiplex PCR; TCRdb keeps only in-frame clonotypes and omits some of them. The repertoire holds 90,000 to 110,000 clones, with approximately 94% as singletons. Input material: CD4+ T cells sorted from blood. These receptors all stem from a human donor in good health. The CDR3 runs from the conserved cysteine through the conserved F or W. D genes are given only for firm matches. The size entry is marked missing in some rows and otherwise reads once, few, many or a size class.

V gene	J gene	CDR3 length	D gene	clone size	CDR3 DNA	CDR3 protein
TRBV18	TRBJ2-7	14	TRBD2	NA	TGTGCCAGCTCAATCCTAGCGGAAGATTACGAGCAGTACTTC	CASSILAEDYEQYF
TRBV9	TRBJ2-3	16	TRBD2	NA	TGTGCCAGCAGCGCCGGGGCGGGGGTGCTCTCAGATACGCAGTATTTT	CASSAGAGVLSDTQYF
TRBV9	TRBJ2-7	17	TRBD2	NA	TGTGCCAGCAGCGTAGACCCCCTAGCGGGCATTCTCTACGAGCAGTACTTC	CASSVDPLAGILYEQYF
TRBV7-4	TRBJ1-2	13	NA	NA	TGTGCCAGCAGCTTAGTTCAGGTCTATGGCTACACCTTC	CASSLVQVYGYTF
TRBV7-8	TRBJ2-1	17	TRBD2	NA	TGTGCCAGCAGCTTAGGGGGCGGGGGAAGCTCCTACAATGAGCAGTTCTTC	CASSLGGGGSSYNEQFF
TRBV7-3	TRBJ2-1	15	TRBD1	NA	TGTGCCAGCAGCTTAGAATACGGGACAGGCAATGAGCAGTTCTTC	CASSLEYGTGNEQFF
TRBV5-1	TRBJ1-3	16	TRBD1	NA	TGCGCCAGCAGCTTGGCGGGACACTCACAGGGGAACACCATATATTTT	CASSLAGHSQGNTIYF
TRBV19	TRBJ1-2	16	TRBD1	NA	TGTGCCAGTAGTACTCGCTCGGGACAGCATTTCTATGGCTACACCTTC	CASSTRSGQHFYGYTF
TRBV29-1	TRBJ2-7	12	TRBD1	NA	TGCAGCGTTGTGGACAGGGGTAACGAGCAGTACTTC	CSVVDRGNEQYF
TRBV7-9	TRBJ2-7	14	NA	NA	TGTGCCAGCAGCCCACGGGACCGATCCTACGAGCAGTACTTC	CASSPRDRSYEQYF
TRBV4-1	TRBJ1-4	15	NA	NA	TGCGCCAGCAGCCGGACGTACGGAGTTAATGAAAAACTGTTTTTT	CASSRTYGVNEKLFF
TRBV18	TRBJ2-7	18	TRBD1	NA	TGTGCCAGCTCACCAATCTCGTGGGGGACAGGGGGCTCCTACGAGCAGTACTTC	CASSPISWGTGGSYEQYF
TRBV19	TRBJ1-5	16	NA	few	TGTGCCAGTACTCCCGAGGGCAGGGGTGACAATCAGCCCCAGCATTTT	CASTPEGRGDNQPQHF
TRBV7-8	TRBJ1-6	15	NA	once	TGTGCCAGCAGCCTAGGGGGTTCCGGGTATTCACCCCTCCACTTT	CASSLGGSGYSPLHF
TRBV6-6	TRBJ2-3	16	TRBD1	NA	TGTGCCAGCAGTTACTCGGCGACAGGGGTCACAGATACGCAGTATTTT	CASSYSATGVTDTQYF
TRBV5-1	TRBJ1-5	14	NA	NA	TGCGCCAGCAGCTTGGGAGGACACAATCAGCCCCAGCATTTT	CASSLGGHNQPQHF
TRBV5-1	TRBJ2-2	16	TRBD2	NA	TGCGCCAGCAGCTTATTGGGACTAGCGTCGACCGGGGAGCTGTTTTTT	CASSLLGLASTGELFF
TRBV2	TRBJ1-1	13	TRBD1	NA	TGTGCCAGCAGTCAGACAGGGAGCACTGAAGCTTTCTTT	CASSQTGSTEAFF
TRBV4-1	TRBJ1-2	17	NA	NA	TGCGCCAGCAGCCGTGTGGGGGGCAGCCTTACCAACTATGGCTACACCTTC	CASSRVGGSLTNYGYTF
TRBV10-2	TRBJ2-5	13	NA	NA	TGCGCCAGCAGATCGACAGGCGGGGAGACCCAGTACTTC	CASRSTGGETQYF